This paragraph reports one T cell receptor (beta chain). The antigen remains undetermined. These data are taken from a study of T cells in Graves' hyperthyroidism and ophthalmopathy. The study enrolled patients aged 18 to 65 with newly diagnosed hyperthyroidism of under 2 months' duration. Study-wide points: Model predictions of ophthalmopathy came a median about 6.3 months before onset.

RNA transcripts were the template for amplifying TCR beta CDR3 regions. A set of HTBI primers served as the primers for a first-round RT-PCR of the TCR CDR3. TCRdb re-derived calls from the multiplex PCR reads in MiXCR, one entry per CDR3 protein. The table lists under 300,000 distinct CDR3 sequences, around 25% of them singletons. This CDR3 has 15 residues. The germline V gene has CDR1 MNHEY and CDR2 SVGAGI. Trimming took 5 bases from V and 0 from J, leaving 13 bases between them. The chain links TRBV6-5 to TRBJ1-1, with D unresolved. The sequencing sample was made of blood. The TCR sequence derives from a man aged 35-49 years with Graves' hyperthyroidism that later progressed to Graves' ophthalmopathy. The CDR3 coding sequence is TGTGCCAGCAGTCTTCTCGACGTCATGAACACTGAAGCTTTCTTT. Protein product: CASSLLDVMNTEAFF.